The clone carrying this T cell receptor (beta chain) was observed a handful of times. The data originate from a study of neurological immune-mediated disorders. TCRdb re-called the 5' RACE reads with MiXCR, one entry per CDR3 protein. The sample records approximately 48,000 distinct CDR3 sequences, approximately 17% being singletons. Germline loops: CDR1 LGHDT, CDR2 YNNKEL (reference sequence). V gave up 4 bases and J gave up 8 bases, with 11 bases separating them. The CDR3 contains 13 residues. 2 million PBMCs stored at -80 C were the source of the unsorted libraries. The chain joins TRBV3-1 to TRBJ2-2; the D is unclear. The sample consisted of PBMCs. This TCR came from a man aged 60-69 years in good health. DNA for the CDR3: TGTGCCAGCAGCCTGTGGGAAGCGGGGGAGCTGTTTTTT. It encodes CASSLWEAGELFF.